This TCR beta chain emerged from a study of OX40 agonist ivuxolimab in advanced cancers. The study, taken as a whole, reports: At 0.1 to 3.0 mg/kg and by week 6, clonal expansion occurred in CD4+ and CD8+ blood T cells.

Measured with immunoSEQ multiplex PCR; TCRdb has only the in-frame clones, and not every one. The data show just over 60,000 clones, around 93% seen once. Note on this clone: Its antigen is currently unknown.

Here the sequenced sample was CD4+ or CD8+ T cells sorted from blood, taken in a trial of the OX40 agonist ivuxolimab. This TCR was sampled from an adult with an advanced solid tumor such as melanoma, head and neck, liver or kidney cancer.

CDR3 in DNA: TGCGCCAGCAGCCAGCGGAGACAGGGGGCCTACAATGAGCAGTTCTTC. Protein: CASSQRRQGAYNEQFF. The chain couples TRBV4-3 to TRBJ2-1; 9 nucleotides align to TRBD1. This CDR3 comprises 16 residues. V gave up 3 bases and J gave up 2 bases; unmatched junction bases: 5. Germline CDR1 reads LGHNA; CDR2 reads YSLEER.